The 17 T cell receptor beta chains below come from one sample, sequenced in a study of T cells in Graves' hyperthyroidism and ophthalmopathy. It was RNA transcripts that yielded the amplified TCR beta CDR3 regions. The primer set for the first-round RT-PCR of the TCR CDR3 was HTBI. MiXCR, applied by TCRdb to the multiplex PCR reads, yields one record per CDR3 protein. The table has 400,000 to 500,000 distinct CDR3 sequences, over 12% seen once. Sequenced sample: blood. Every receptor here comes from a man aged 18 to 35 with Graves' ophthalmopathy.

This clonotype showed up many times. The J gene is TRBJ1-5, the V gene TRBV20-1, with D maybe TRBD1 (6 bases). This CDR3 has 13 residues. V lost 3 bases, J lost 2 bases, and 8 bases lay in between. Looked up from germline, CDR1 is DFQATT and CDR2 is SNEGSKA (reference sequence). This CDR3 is CSARPGGNQPQHF. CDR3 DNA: TGCAGTGCTAGGCCAGGGGGCAATCAGCCCCAGCATTTT.

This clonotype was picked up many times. CDR3: CASSLGGMPHYEQYF. In DNA, the CDR3 is TGTGCCAGCAGCTTAGGCGGGATGCCGCACTACGAGCAGTACTTC. The chain combines TRBV7-9 with TRBJ2-7; D might be TRBD2 (6 bases). The ends were cut back, 1 base at V and 3 bases at J, with 13 bases in the middle. Germline V gives CDR1 SEHNR, CDR2 FQNEAQ (reference sequence). The CDR3 is 15 amino acids.

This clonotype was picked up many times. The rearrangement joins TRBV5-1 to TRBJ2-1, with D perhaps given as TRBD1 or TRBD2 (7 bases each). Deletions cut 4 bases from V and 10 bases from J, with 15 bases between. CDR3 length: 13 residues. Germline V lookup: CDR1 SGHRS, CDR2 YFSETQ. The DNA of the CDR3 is TGCGCCAGCAGCCGTTCAGGGGGGGTAGAGCAGTTCTTC. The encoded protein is CASSRSGGVEQFF.

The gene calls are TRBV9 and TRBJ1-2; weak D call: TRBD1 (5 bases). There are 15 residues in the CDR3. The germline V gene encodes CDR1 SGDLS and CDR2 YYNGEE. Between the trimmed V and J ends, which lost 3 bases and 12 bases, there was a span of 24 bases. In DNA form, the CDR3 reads TGTGCCAGCAGCGGAGGGCCCTCTGGACACCGGCAGCACACCTTC. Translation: CASSGGPSGHRQHTF.

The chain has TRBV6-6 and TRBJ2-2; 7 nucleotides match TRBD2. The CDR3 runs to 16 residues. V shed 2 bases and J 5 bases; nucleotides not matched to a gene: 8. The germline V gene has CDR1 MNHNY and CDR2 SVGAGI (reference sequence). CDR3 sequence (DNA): TGTGCCAGCAGTTACCTTGGGAAGCGGGGTACCGGGGAGCTGTTTTTT. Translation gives CASSYLGKRGTGELFF.

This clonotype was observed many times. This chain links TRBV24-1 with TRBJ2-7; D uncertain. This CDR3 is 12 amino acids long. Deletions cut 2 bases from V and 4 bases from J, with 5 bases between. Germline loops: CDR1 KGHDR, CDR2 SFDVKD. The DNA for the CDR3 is TGTGCCACCAGTGATTACAGTTACGAGCAGTACTTC. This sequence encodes CATSDYSYEQYF.

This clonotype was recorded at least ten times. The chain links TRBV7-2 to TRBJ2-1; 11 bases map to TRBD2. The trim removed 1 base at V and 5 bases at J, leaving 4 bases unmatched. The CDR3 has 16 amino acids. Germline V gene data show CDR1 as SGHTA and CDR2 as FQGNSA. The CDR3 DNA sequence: TGTGCCAGCAGCTTAGGATTAGCGGGGGGGAACAATGAGCAGTTCTTC. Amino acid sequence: CASSLGLAGGNNEQFF. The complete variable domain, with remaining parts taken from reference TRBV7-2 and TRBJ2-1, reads GAGVSQSPSNKVTEKGKDVELRCDPISGHTALYWYRQSLGQGLEFLIYFQGNSAPDKSGLPSDRFSAERTGGSVSTLTIQRTQQEDSAVYLCASSLGLAGGNNEQFFGPGTRLTVL.

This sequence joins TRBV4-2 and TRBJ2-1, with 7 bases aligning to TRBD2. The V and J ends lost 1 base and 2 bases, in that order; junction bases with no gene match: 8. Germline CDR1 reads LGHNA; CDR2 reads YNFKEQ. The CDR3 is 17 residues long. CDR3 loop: CASSQGEGGGAYNEQFF. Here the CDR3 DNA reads TGTGCCAGCAGCCAAGGAGAAGGTGGGGGGGCCTACAATGAGCAGTTCTTC.

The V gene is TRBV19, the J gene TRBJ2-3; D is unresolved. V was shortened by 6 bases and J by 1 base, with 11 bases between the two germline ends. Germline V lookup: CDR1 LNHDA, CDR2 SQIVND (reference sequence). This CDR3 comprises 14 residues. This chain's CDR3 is CASRKRYGTDTQYF. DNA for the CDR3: TGTGCCAGTAGAAAAAGATACGGCACAGATACGCAGTATTTT.

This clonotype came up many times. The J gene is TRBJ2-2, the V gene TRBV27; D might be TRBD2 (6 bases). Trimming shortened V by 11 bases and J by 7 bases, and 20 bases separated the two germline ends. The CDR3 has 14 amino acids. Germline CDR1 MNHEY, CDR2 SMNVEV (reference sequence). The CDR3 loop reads CAPIREAQGGELFF. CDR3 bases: TGTGCCCCTATTAGGGAGGCGCAGGGCGGGGAGCTGTTTTTT.

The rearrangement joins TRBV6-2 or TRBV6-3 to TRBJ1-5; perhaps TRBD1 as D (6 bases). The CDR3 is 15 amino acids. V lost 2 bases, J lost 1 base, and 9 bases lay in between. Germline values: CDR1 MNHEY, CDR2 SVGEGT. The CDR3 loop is CASSYRGTSNQPQHF. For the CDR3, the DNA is TGTGCCAGCAGTTACCGGGGGACAAGCAATCAGCCCCAGCATTTT.

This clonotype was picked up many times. CDR3 in amino acids: CASSPRQGFDEQYF. The CDR3 DNA is TGTGCCAGCAGCCCACGACAGGGGTTTGACGAGCAGTACTTC. This chain connects TRBV13 to TRBJ2-7; 8 positions agree with TRBD1. V dropped 5 bases and J dropped 5; count of bases not matched to a gene: 8. Per the germline V gene, CDR1 is PRHDT and CDR2 is FYEKMQ (reference sequence). The CDR3 contains 14 residues.

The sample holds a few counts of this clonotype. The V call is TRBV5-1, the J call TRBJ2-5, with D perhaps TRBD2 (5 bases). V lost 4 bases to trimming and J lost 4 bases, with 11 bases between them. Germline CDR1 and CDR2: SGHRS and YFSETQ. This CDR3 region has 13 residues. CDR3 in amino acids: CASSPAEGETQYF. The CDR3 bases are TGCGCCAGCAGCCCGGCCGAGGGAGAGACCCAGTACTTC.

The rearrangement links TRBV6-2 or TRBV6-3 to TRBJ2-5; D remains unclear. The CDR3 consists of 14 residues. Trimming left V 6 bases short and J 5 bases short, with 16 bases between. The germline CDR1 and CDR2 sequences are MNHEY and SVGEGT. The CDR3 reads CASSLGLGLETQYF. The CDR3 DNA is TGTGCCAGCAGCCTCGGGCTGGGTTTGGAGACCCAGTACTTC.

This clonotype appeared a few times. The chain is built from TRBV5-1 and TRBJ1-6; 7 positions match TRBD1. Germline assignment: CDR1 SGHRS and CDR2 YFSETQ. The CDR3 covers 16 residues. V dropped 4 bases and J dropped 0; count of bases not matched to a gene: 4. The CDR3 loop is CASSRYRGSYNSPLHF. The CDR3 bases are TGCGCCAGCAGCCGATACAGGGGCTCCTATAATTCACCCCTCCACTTT.

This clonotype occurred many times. The chain's CDR3 is CASSQLRGRIYEQYF. DNA for the CDR3: TGTGCCAGCAGCCAACTCCGGGGGCGCATCTACGAGCAGTACTTC. The chain recombines TRBV3-1 with TRBJ2-7, with D possibly called TRBD1 or TRBD2 (6 bases each). Trimming took 2 bases from V and 3 from J, leaving 14 bases between them. The CDR3 is 15 amino acids. Germline CDR1 reads LGHDT; CDR2 reads YNNKEL (reference sequence).

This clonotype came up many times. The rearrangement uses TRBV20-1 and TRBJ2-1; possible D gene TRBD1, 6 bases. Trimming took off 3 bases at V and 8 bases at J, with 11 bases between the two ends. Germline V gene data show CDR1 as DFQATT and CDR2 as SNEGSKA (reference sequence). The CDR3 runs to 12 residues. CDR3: CSARDRNHEQFF. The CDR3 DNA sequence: TGCAGTGCTAGGGACAGAAACCATGAGCAGTTCTTC.